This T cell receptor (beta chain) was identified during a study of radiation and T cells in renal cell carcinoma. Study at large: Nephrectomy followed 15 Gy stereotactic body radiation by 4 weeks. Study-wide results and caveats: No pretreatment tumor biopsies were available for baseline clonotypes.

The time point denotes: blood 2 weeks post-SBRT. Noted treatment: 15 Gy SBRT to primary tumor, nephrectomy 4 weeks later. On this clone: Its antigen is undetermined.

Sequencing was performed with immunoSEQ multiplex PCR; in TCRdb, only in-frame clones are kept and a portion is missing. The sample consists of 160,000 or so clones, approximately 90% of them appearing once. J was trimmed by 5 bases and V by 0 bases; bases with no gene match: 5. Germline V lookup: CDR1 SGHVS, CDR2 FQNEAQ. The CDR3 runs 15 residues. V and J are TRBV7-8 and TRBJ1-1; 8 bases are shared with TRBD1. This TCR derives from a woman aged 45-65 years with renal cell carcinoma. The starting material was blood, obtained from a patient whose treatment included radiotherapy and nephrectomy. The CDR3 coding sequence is TGTGCCAGCAGCTTAGCACAGGGGGAGTTGACTGAAGCTTTCTTT. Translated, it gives CASSLAQGELTEAFF.